The entry that follows covers one T cell receptor beta chain sequence. Its antigen remains unidentified. The data were obtained in a study of cytomegalovirus exposure and HLA in healthy donors. Turning to the study itself: A prior analysis found about 110 million unique TCR beta sequences from around 200 million T cells. Study results and caveats: It was taken for granted in presence/absence analyses that sequencing depth across donors was roughly uniform. Usually a TCR sequence was rare, but some public TCRs were found in many donors.

Looked up from germline, CDR1 is MNHEY and CDR2 is SVGAGI. The CDR3 consists of 15 residues. The J segment lost 7 bases and the V segment lost 6 bases, leaving 9 bases of the junction unmatched. All donors participated as healthy donors of bone marrow. Primers included in the PCR were 60 Vbeta and 13 Jbeta primers. This table comes from immunoSEQ multiplex PCR, and its TCRdb copy is limited to in-frame clones, with some not included. The data show about 140,000 clones, roughly 81% seen once. The J gene is TRBJ2-1, the V gene TRBV6-5, with 10 bases identical to TRBD1. This receptor was taken from a female donor in good health and CMV-seronegative. Sequencing was performed on PBMCs. In DNA, the CDR3 is TGTGCCAGCAGAACCGGGACAGGGGCTTATAATGAGCAGTTCTTC. Translated: CASRTGTGAYNEQFF.